The text below deals with one T cell receptor (beta chain). It lacks a known antigen. The input lacks base qualities; no much larger clone sits a single base away. These data are taken from a study of T cell repertoires in cytomegalovirus infection (dated by TCRdb to the late 2010s). In the study overall: The peptide stimulations were aimed at well-studied HLA-B-restricted epitopes as well as recently identified HLA-C-restricted CMV epitopes, whose presentation resists viral immunomodulation. Because public TCR beta signatures pointed to carriage of CMV infection together with the matching HLA type, the HLA type of each donor mattered for the analysis.

Sequencing used an Illumina HiSeq 1500. Using fastp at Q25 and MiXCR, TCRdb reprocessed the public reads and kept productive beta chains. Every entry covers one CDR3 protein and lists the most common genes and DNA from its rows. The sample table contains tens of thousands of distinct CDR3 sequences; only one count was recorded for over 15% of them. Clones ranked in the top ten supply about two thirds of the sample. The investigation overall reported the following: The ex vivo response was dominated by HLA-C-restricted CMV-specific TCR beta clonotypes, and the single most frequent clonotype in two of eight donors was supplied by these HLA-C-restricted clonotypes. In both this cohort and an independent cohort of some 350 donors, the cumulative frequency of public TCR beta family members distinguished carriers of CMV infection plus the relevant HLA type.

Read against the paper, the sample's treatment or condition label means: in vitro stimulation with specific CMV peptide epitopes to enrich CMV-specific T cells. Based on the germline V gene (reference sequence), the CDR1 and CDR2 sequences are LNHNV and YYDKDF. Deletion took 5 bases off V and 4 bases off J, with a span of 12 bases between the germline ends. The CDR3 runs 14 residues from the cysteine to the phenylalanine. Of all the DNA, just the CDR3 is kept, 42 bases in frame from base 1. The sequence derives from a human donor in good health (CMV status not recorded). Some clones in this sample may be carry-over from other donors' samples. The sequenced sample was CD8+ T cells from cultured PBMCs, obtained from culture after CMV antigen stimulation. This sequence uses TRBV15 and TRBJ1-5; no D gene is confidently identified. Read as DNA, the sequence is TGTGCCACCAGCGGCTTGTCAGATAATCAGCCCCAGCATTTT. Its amino acids are CATSGLSDNQPQHF.